The T cell receptor (beta chain) under discussion was sequenced for a study of identical twins. TCRdb reprocessed the 5' RACE reads via MiXCR and lists one record per CDR3 protein. The table lists 500,000 to 600,000 distinct CDR3 sequences, roughly a fifth of them singletons, with around 0.9% in the top ten. Germline CDR1 is MNHNS and CDR2 is SASEGT. V was cut by 8 bases and J by 6 bases, with 18 bases left in between. The CDR3 loop spans 14 amino acids. The sample also formed part of further work on T cells expressing NK-cell markers.

The source is a woman aged 18-35 years in good health. The sequenced sample was CD4+ T cells sorted from blood. The chain employs TRBV6-1 and TRBJ2-3; TRBD2 is a possible D gene (6 bases). As DNA, the CDR3 is TGTGCCAGCGGGGAGGAGGGCCGCCGGGATACGCAGTATTTT. Protein: CASGEEGRRDTQYF.